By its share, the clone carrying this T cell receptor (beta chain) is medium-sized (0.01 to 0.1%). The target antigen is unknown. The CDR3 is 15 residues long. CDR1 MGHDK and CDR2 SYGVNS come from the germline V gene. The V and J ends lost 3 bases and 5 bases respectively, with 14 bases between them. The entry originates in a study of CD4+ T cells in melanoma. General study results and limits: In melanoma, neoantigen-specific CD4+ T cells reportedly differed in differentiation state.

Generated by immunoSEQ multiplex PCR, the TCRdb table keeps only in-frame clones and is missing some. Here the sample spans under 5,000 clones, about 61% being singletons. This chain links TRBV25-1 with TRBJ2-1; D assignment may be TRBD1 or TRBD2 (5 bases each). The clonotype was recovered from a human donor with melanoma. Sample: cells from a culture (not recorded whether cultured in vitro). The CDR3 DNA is TGTGCCAGCAGTGACTCGGGGCTGGGGGACAATGAGCAGTTCTTC. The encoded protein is CASSDSGLGDNEQFF.